Here is one TCR beta chain with its context. The target antigen is unknown. In germline, CDR1 is SGDLS, CDR2 YYNGEE. The J segment lost 0 bases and the V segment lost 0 bases, leaving 3 bases of the junction unmatched. The CDR3 totals 16 residues. Positive CCR7 selection of CD45RO-negative cells yielded the naive CD8 cells, and terminally differentiated effector memory CD45RA+ cells were excluded. The data were obtained in a study of shared clonotypes between healthy human individuals. Study information: A donor's plate count was three for CD4 naive and three for CD4 memory; CD8 naive had two and CD8 memory one.

Findings and caveats of the study: Shared across a few donors were around 4.7% of the naive CD4 clonotypes. Memory subsets generally showed lower estimated richness than naive subsets.

Under the authors' procedure: Filtering differed for immunoSEQ, which gave only junction sequences without quality scores. Assay used: immunoSEQ multiplex PCR; TCRdb lists only in-frame clones, some missing. From that table come the V and J calls and clone size; the DNA was used to work out D and trimming. The data hold around 2,000,000 clones, with less than 95% observed a single time. The specimen sequenced was naive CD8+ T cells sorted from blood. This clonotype was sampled from a man younger than 30 in good health. The chain uses TRBV9 and TRBJ2-5; 9 positions agree with TRBD1. CDR3 amino acids: CASSVEWDRDQETQYF. In DNA form, the CDR3 reads TGTGCCAGCAGCGTAGAGTGGGACAGGGACCAAGAGACCCAGTACTTC.